This T cell receptor (beta chain) came from a study of T-cell reconstitution after alpha-beta-depleted transplantation in children. Unique molecular identifiers tagged the TCRbeta library. TCRdb re-analysed the PCR reads in MiXCR, keeping a single row per CDR3 protein. Here the sample spans approximately 640,000 distinct CDR3 sequences, around 16% being singletons. This clonotype has only a few counts. V dropped 2 bases and J dropped 5 bases, with 16 bases sitting between them. Looked up from germline, CDR1 is MNHEY and CDR2 is SMNVEV (reference sequence). CDR3 length: 15 amino acids. The V and J genes are TRBV27 and TRBJ2-7; tentative D call: TRBD1 (5 bases). The source is a human donor who donated a stem cell graft to a child with acute myeloid leukemia. Sequences were derived from PBMCs from the stem cell graft donor, sampled from the stem cell graft. The CDR3 DNA reads TGTGCCAGCAGTTTAGGGGCAGGAGCCCAGAACGAGCAGTACTTC. Residues: CASSLGAGAQNEQYF.